What follows are 11 T cell receptor beta chains derived from one specimen sequenced in a study of OX40 agonist ivuxolimab in advanced cancers. Method: immunoSEQ multiplex PCR; TCRdb's copy keeps in-frame clones and lacks some. This table has nearly 80,000 clones, under 85% appearing once. The sequences come from CD4+ or CD8+ T cells sorted from blood, collected in a trial of the OX40 agonist ivuxolimab. Receptors were obtained from an adult with an advanced solid tumor such as melanoma, head and neck, liver or kidney cancer.

This rearrangement joins TRBV15 to TRBJ2-5; D is uncertain. This CDR3 is 15 amino acids long. Looked up from germline, CDR1 is LNHNV and CDR2 is YYDKDF (reference sequence). Trimming took 0 bases from V and 1 from J, leaving 9 bases between them. The CDR3 here is CATSRDLAPQETQYF. CDR3 bases: TGTGCCACCAGCAGAGATCTGGCCCCCCAAGAGACCCAGTACTTC.

The chain recombines TRBV30 with TRBJ1-3, with D unresolved. This CDR3 is 14 amino acids long. With 5 bases removed from V and 4 bases from J, the gap between germline ends came to 15 bases. CDR1 GTSNPN and CDR2 SVGIG come from the germline V gene (reference sequence). Here the CDR3 DNA reads TGTGCCTGGCGCCCCCCCGGGGTCGGAAACACCATATATTTT. Protein product: CAWRPPGVGNTIYF. Complete variable domain (other parts from reference TRBV30 and TRBJ1-3): SQTIHQWPATLVQPVGSPLSLECTVEGTSNPNLYWYRQAAGRGLQLLFYSVGIGQISSEVPQNLSASRPQDRQFILSSKKLLLSDSGFYLCAWRPPGVGNTIYFGEGSWLTVV.

This chain connects TRBV6-5 to TRBJ1-1; tentative D call: TRBD1 (6 bases). The CDR3 contains 13 residues. Trimming removed 7 bases at V and 10 bases at J, with 19 bases between. Germline V CDR1 and CDR2: MNHEY, SVGAGI. CDR3 protein: CASKRDTNARAFF. In nucleotides, the CDR3 is TGTGCCAGCAAGCGGGACACGAACGCAAGAGCTTTCTTT.

There are a few counts of this clone. V is TRBV19 and J is TRBJ1-2, with D unclear. The CDR3 totals 15 residues. V shed 1 base and J shed 6 bases, with 15 bases lying between them. Germline CDR1 LNHDA, CDR2 SQIVND (reference sequence). Here the CDR3 DNA reads TGTGCCAGTAGTATAGTAAGGCCCTTAAGGAATGGCTACACCTTC. This translates into CASSIVRPLRNGYTF.

V and J are TRBV30 and TRBJ2-1; weak D call: TRBD1 (6 bases). The V and J ends lost 4 bases and 11 bases respectively, with 21 bases between them. The CDR3 is 14 amino acids. Germline V gene lookup returns CDR1 GTSNPN and CDR2 SVGIG (reference sequence). The CDR3 DNA reads as TGTGCCTGGATAAAGGATAACTTGGGGGCAAAGCAGTTCTTC. Residues: CAWIKDNLGAKQFF.

This chain uses TRBV5-1 with TRBJ1-1; a weak D match, TRBD1 (6 bases). The V gene's germline CDR1 is SGHRS and CDR2 YFSETQ. Trimming removed 4 bases from V and 10 bases from J, with 14 bases in between. This CDR3 spans 12 amino acids. In DNA, the CDR3 is TGCGCCAGCAGCCCGGGACATCGGGTAGCTTTCTTT. Its translation is CASSPGHRVAFF.

The V gene is TRBV7-9, the J gene TRBJ2-1; 10 positions agree with TRBD1. Germline V lookup: CDR1 SEHNR, CDR2 FQNEAQ (reference sequence). V gave up 4 bases and J gave up 2 bases; unmatched junction bases: 2. The CDR3 loop spans 15 amino acids. The CDR3 spells CASSSGTGAYNEQFF. DNA of the CDR3: TGTGCCAGCAGCTCTGGGACAGGGGCCTACAATGAGCAGTTCTTC. Drawing the rest from reference TRBV7-9 and TRBJ2-1, the complete variable domain is DTGVSQNPRHKITKRGQNVTFRCDPISEHNRLYWYRQTLGQGPEFLTYFQNEAQLEKSRLLSDRFSAERPKGSFSTLEIQRTEQGDSAMYLCASSSGTGAYNEQFFGPGTRLTVL.

This chain joins TRBV7-9 and TRBJ2-7, with 12 bases lining up with TRBD1. Trimming at V came to 4 bases and at J to 3 bases, leaving 4 bases not matched to a gene. Germline values: CDR1 SEHNR, CDR2 FQNEAQ (reference sequence). The CDR3 extends over 15 amino acids. CDR3 protein: CASSSGTGGFYEQYF. CDR3 in DNA: TGTGCCAGCAGCTCGGGGACAGGGGGCTTCTACGAGCAGTACTTC.

This chain uses TRBV19 with TRBJ1-1; 11 nucleotides align to TRBD1. The length of the CDR3 is 14 residues. The germline V gene has CDR1 LNHDA and CDR2 SQIVND (reference sequence). V shed 3 bases and J 9 bases; nucleotides not matched to a gene: 6. In DNA, the CDR3 is TGTGCCAGTAGTATTGCCGGGACAGGGGGGAAAGCTTTCTTT. Its translation is CASSIAGTGGKAFF.

The chain has TRBV18 and TRBJ1-1; no definite D call. Trimming removed 3 bases from V and 0 bases from J, with 14 bases in between. The CDR3 covers 16 residues. The germline CDR1 and CDR2 sequences are KGHSH and LQKENI. This CDR3 is CASSPFTSVMNTEAFF. The CDR3 nucleotides are TGTGCCAGCTCACCGTTTACGTCCGTCATGAACACTGAAGCTTTCTTT.

The V gene is TRBV7-2, the J gene TRBJ2-1; possible D gene TRBD1, 5 bases. Trimming left V 2 bases short and J 4 bases short, with 12 bases between. Per germline, CDR1 SGHTA and CDR2 FQGNSA. This CDR3 contains 15 residues. For the CDR3, the DNA is TGTGCCAGCAGCTTACAGGGAAGACTTTACAATGAGCAGTTCTTC. Protein product: CASSLQGRLYNEQFF.